The present T cell receptor beta chain was sequenced within a study of cytomegalovirus exposure and HLA in healthy donors. Study outcomes and limitations: An analysis that was carried out later associated 15,000 to 20,000 TCR beta sequences with HLA alleles at 0.05 false discovery rate. Reports indicate that TCR beta sequences accurately predicted the HLA-A and HLA-B alleles of most subjects.

With 60 Vbeta and 13 Jbeta primers, the PCR was carried out. Authors' data handling: Later work found about 80 million unique TCR beta chains, with roughly 11 million shared. Produced via immunoSEQ multiplex PCR; TCRdb's table is partial and in-frame only. Clonal size and the V and J genes are those of that table, whereas D and trimming came from the DNA. The sample holds about 190,000 clones. There are 14 residues in the CDR3. Trimming shortened V by 8 bases and J by 3 bases, and 14 bases separated the two germline ends. CDR1 is MNHNS and CDR2 is SASEGT in the germline V gene. In regard to this clone: Its antigen is undetermined.

Sample: PBMCs. This chain links TRBV6-1 with TRBJ1-5; D may be TRBD1 (5 bases). The clonotype comes from a woman younger than 45 in good health and CMV-seropositive. The chain's CDR3 is CASHGGVYNQPQHF. The CDR3 DNA sequence: TGTGCCAGCCACGGAGGGGTCTACAATCAGCCCCAGCATTTT.